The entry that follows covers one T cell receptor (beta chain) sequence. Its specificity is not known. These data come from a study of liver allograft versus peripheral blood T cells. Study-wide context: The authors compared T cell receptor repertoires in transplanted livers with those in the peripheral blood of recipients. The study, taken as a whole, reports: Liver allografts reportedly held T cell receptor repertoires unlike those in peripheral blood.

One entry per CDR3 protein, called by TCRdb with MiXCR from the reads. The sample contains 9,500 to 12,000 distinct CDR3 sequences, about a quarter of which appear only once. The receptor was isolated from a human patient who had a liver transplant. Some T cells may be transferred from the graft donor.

CDR3 nucleotide sequence: TGTGCCAGTAGTATTGAGGGCTCTAGCAATCAGCCCCAGCATTTT. As protein: CASSIEGSSNQPQHF. The genes are TRBV19 and TRBJ1-5, with D hard to call. Germline V gives CDR1 LNHDA, CDR2 SQIVND (reference sequence). V was pared by 3 bases and J by 0 bases, with 9 bases between. This CDR3 is 15 amino acids long.